The 9 T cell receptor beta chains reported below all come from one sample, sequenced in a study of PD-1 blockade in classical Hodgkin lymphoma. The time point: cycle 4 day 1 (C4D1), after less than 7 weeks of nivolumab. Each patient's relapse followed autologous stem cell transplantation, and brentuximab vedotin exposure varied. Clones were read by immunoSEQ multiplex PCR, and TCRdb kept only the in-frame ones, dropping some. The sample consists of about 30,000 clones, around 80% of them appearing once. The source material was peripheral blood mononuclear cells (PBMCs), sampled before the fourth cycle of nivolumab. Receptors were obtained from a human donor with classical Hodgkin lymphoma.

V gene TRBV9 combines with J gene TRBJ2-5, with TRBD1 as a possible D gene (5 bases). Matching the DNA end better, TRBJ2-7 makes the J call doubtful. This CDR3 spans 13 amino acids. Germline V CDR1 and CDR2: SGDLS, YYNGEE. CDR3 sequence (DNA): TGTGCCAGCAGCGTAGTAACAGGACGCGAGCAGTACTTC. Amino acid sequence: CASSVVTGREQYF.

CDR3 sequence reads: CASGKRDSPEGEKLFF. In DNA form, the CDR3 reads TGTGCCAGCGGGAAACGGGACTCCCCGGAGGGTGAAAAACTGTTTTTT. The rearrangement joins TRBV2 to TRBJ1-4; possibly TRBD1 for D (5 bases). The V gene lost 8 bases and the J gene lost 7 bases, with 23 bases spanning the gap. The germline CDR1 and CDR2 sequences are SNHLY and FYNNEI. This CDR3 is built from 16 residues. Drawing the rest from reference TRBV2 and TRBJ1-4, the complete variable domain is EPEVTQTPSHQVTQMGQEVILRCVPISNHLYFYWYRQILGQKVEFLVSFYNNEISEKSEIFDDQFSVERPDGSNFTLKIRSTKLEDSAMYFCASGKRDSPEGEKLFFGSGTQLSVL.

The DNA of the CDR3 is TGTGCCAGTAGTACGGGACCGGGCGTGGCTGAAGCTTTCTTT. Translating it yields CASSTGPGVAEAFF. The rearrangement links TRBV19 to TRBJ1-1, with a tentative D call TRBD1 (5 bases). Trimming left V 4 bases short and J 6 bases short, with 15 bases between. The CDR3 consists of 14 residues. Germline CDR1 is LNHDA and CDR2 is SQIVND (reference sequence).

The chain joins TRBV10-1 to TRBJ2-7; TRBD1 might be the D (6 bases). Germline CDR1 and CDR2: WNHNN and SYGVQD (reference sequence). The CDR3 runs to 15 residues. V lost 7 bases, J lost 9 bases, and 25 bases lay in between. The CDR3 is CASKVSALFQGGQYF. In nucleotides, the CDR3 is TGCGCCAGCAAGGTGTCGGCCCTTTTCCAAGGGGGGCAGTACTTC.

The chain joins TRBV5-1 to TRBJ2-5, with 8 bases matching TRBD2. After removal of 4 bases from V and 2 bases from J, the junction contained 7 bases not matched to a gene. Looked up from germline, CDR1 is SGHRS and CDR2 is YFSETQ. CDR3 size: 15 residues. CDR3 in DNA: TGCGCCAGCAGCCGAACACTAGCGGTGCAAGAGACCCAGTACTTC. It codes for CASSRTLAVQETQYF.

V is TRBV5-4 and J is TRBJ2-7; a weak D match, TRBD1 (6 bases). The V end was cut by 4 bases, the J end by 6 bases, with 17 bases between. CDR3 size: 14 residues. Germline lookup yields CDR1 SGHNT and CDR2 YYREEE (reference sequence). In nucleotides, the CDR3 is TGTGCCAGCAGCCTTCCATTGGGGGACACCGAGCAGTACTTC. This gives the protein CASSLPLGDTEQYF.

The chain carries TRBV5-4 and TRBJ1-1; D gene ambiguous. This CDR3 region has 15 residues. The germline gives CDR1 SGHNT, CDR2 YYREEE (reference sequence). The V and J ends lost 0 bases and 0 bases respectively, with 9 bases between them. The CDR3 here is CASSLGFQVNTEAFF. CDR3 DNA sequence: TGTGCCAGCAGCTTGGGTTTTCAGGTGAACACTGAAGCTTTCTTT.

This clone was detected only once. The chain couples TRBV6-6 to TRBJ2-7, with TRBD2 matching 11 bases. V lost 8 bases, J lost 0 bases, and 6 bases stayed unmatched. Germline-derived CDR1 and CDR2 are MNHNY and SVGAGI (reference sequence). The CDR3 sequence is 15 residues long. CDR3 in DNA: TGTGCCAGCGGGGGACTAGCGGACAGCTCCTACGAGCAGTACTTC. It encodes CASGGLADSSYEQYF.

The chain joins TRBV5-1 to TRBJ1-2, with TRBD1 as a possible D gene (6 bases). CDR3 length equals 17 residues. Germline V gene data show CDR1 as SGHRS and CDR2 as YFSETQ. The V end lost 6 bases, the J end lost 8 bases, and 29 bases lay between the germline ends. The CDR3 nucleotides read TGCGCCAGCAACTCCGGACTCGGACAGCAACTCCTATGGGGCTACACCTTC. Translating gives CASNSGLGQQLLWGYTF.